The 2 T cell receptor beta chains in this list originate from one sample, sequenced in a study of tumour-infiltrating T cells in Burkitt lymphoma. Libraries were prepared by immunoSEQ multiplex PCR; TCRdb keeps only in-frame clonotypes and omits some of them. The profile covers about 7,800 clones, with around 70% appearing a single time and around 42% taken by the ten largest. Sequenced: tumor tissue. Every receptor here comes from a human donor with diffuse large B-cell lymphoma.

This clone was found a few times. This sequence joins TRBV5-6 and TRBJ1-2; D gene unclear. Germline loops: CDR1 SGHDT, CDR2 YYEEEE. This CDR3 is 13 amino acids long. V was trimmed by 0 bases and J by 3 bases, leaving 6 bases between them. CDR3 in amino acids: CASSLADDYGYTF. CDR3 nucleotides: TGTGCCAGCAGCTTGGCCGACGACTATGGCTACACCTTC.

This rearrangement joins TRBV6-5 to TRBJ1-2; D perhaps matches TRBD1 (6 bases). V shed 5 bases and J shed 8 bases, with 15 bases lying between them. In germline, CDR1 is MNHEY, CDR2 SVGAGI. CDR3 length equals 13 residues. The CDR3 protein is CASSRGAIGGYTF. CDR3 sequence (DNA): TGTGCCAGCAGTAGGGGGGCAATCGGCGGCTACACCTTC.